The rows below give T cell receptor beta chains drawn from one sample of a study of T cell responses to AZD1222 COVID-19 vaccine. Clones were sequenced by immunoSEQ multiplex PCR, and TCRdb holds only the in-frame ones, with some missing. Of about 76,000 clones detected, nearly 90% appear once; the ten largest clones hold about 11%. This sample comprised peripheral blood, obtained on day 0 of AZD1222 vaccination. These TCRs come from an adult in good health. Each CDR3 is given with its conserved first and last residue.

cdr3_aa j_call v_call
CASSIRQGETQYF TRBJ2-5 TRBV19
CASSTGAGDQPQHF TRBJ1-5 TRBV6-5
CASSESGRNTIYF TRBJ1-3 TRBV10-1
CASSDGTGKAEAFF TRBJ1-1 TRBV10-1
CASRTLGGVQETQYF TRBJ2-5 TRBV6-5
CSVAYGRFQPQHF TRBJ1-5 TRBV29-1
CASSLARNTEAFF TRBJ1-1 TRBV12-3/TRBV12-4
CASRRTGGQHGNEQFF TRBJ2-1 TRBV2
CASSLRTGGNRAFF TRBJ1-1 TRBV5-5
CASSQRAMNTEAFF TRBJ1-1 TRBV16
CASSQGTSVHYEQYF TRBJ2-7 TRBV14
CSVSTANQPQHF TRBJ1-5 TRBV29-1
CASRSGGAPDTQYF TRBJ2-3 TRBV2
CASSIDGRTHNEQFF TRBJ2-1 TRBV19
CASSFGRPSNEQYF TRBJ2-7 TRBV28
CASTEGTGRNNSPLHF TRBJ1-6 TRBV2
CASSLIREDGALGRSPLHF TRBJ1-6 TRBV28
CAGGGVGTQYF TRBJ2-3 TRBV28
CASSLQSDTEAFF TRBJ1-1 TRBV7-8
CASSIGKYGYTF TRBJ1-2 TRBV12-3/TRBV12-4
CASQTLSNQPQHF TRBJ1-5 TRBV28
CASSGTRSSEQFF TRBJ2-1 TRBV28
CASSISGGNTEAFF TRBJ1-1 TRBV19
CARRSGGGGGSYNEQFF TRBJ2-1 TRBV3-1/TRBV3-2
CSASRGRDEQYF TRBJ2-7 TRBV20-1
CASSQNRGGETQYF TRBJ2-5 TRBV4-1
CASSLAYWEPQNTGELFF TRBJ2-2 TRBV7-9
CASSHDSYEQYF TRBJ2-7 TRBV6-5
CASSTTGAGTGELFF TRBJ2-2 TRBV7-8
CASSLGAANYGYTF TRBJ1-2 TRBV28
CASSLWSGQGRSGNTIYF TRBJ1-3 TRBV7-9
CASRSGDTGNQPQHF TRBJ1-5 TRBV28
CASSLGTGPGTDTQYF TRBJ2-3 TRBV5-4
CSARADNEQFF TRBJ2-1 TRBV20-1
CAISEWVSGTSDTQYF TRBJ2-3 TRBV10-3
CATSDRRTRGPQHF TRBJ1-5 TRBV24-1
CASSIDRETQYF TRBJ2-5 TRBV19
CASSEAGGFEAFF TRBJ1-1 TRBV6-1
CASSSDRGVLETQYF TRBJ2-5 TRBV14
CASSEAGTAGYGYTF TRBJ1-2 TRBV6-1
CASSLAPLAGAFTDTQYF TRBJ2-3 TRBV13
CASSHRGSTEAFF TRBJ1-1 TRBV19
CASSYPQSRGQPQHF TRBJ1-5 TRBV6-6
CASSLHVSLAKNIQYF TRBJ2-4 TRBV28
CASSYSPGANVLTF TRBJ2-6 TRBV6-5
CASSTVVSQPEAFF TRBJ1-1 TRBV27
CASSLGAVDGELFF TRBJ2-2 TRBV11-3
CASSSVSSYNEQFF TRBJ2-1 TRBV27